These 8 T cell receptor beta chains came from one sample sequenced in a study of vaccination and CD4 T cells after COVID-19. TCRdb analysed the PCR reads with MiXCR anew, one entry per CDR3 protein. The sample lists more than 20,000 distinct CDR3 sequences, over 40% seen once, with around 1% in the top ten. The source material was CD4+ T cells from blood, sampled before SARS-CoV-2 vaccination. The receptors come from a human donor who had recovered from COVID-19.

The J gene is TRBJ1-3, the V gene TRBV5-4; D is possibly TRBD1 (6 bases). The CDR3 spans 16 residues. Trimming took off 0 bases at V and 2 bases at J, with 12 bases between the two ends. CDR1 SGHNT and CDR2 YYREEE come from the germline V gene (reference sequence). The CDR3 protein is CASSLAGEVAGNTIYF. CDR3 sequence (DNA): TGTGCCAGCAGCTTGGCAGGGGAAGTAGCTGGAAACACCATATATTTT.

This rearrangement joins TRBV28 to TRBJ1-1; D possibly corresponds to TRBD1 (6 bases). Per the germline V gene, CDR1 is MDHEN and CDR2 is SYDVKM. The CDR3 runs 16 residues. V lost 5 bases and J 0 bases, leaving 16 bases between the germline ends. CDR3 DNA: TGTGCCAGCAGTCGATCCGGCAGGGGTTTGAACACTGAAGCTTTCTTT. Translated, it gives CASSRSGRGLNTEAFF.

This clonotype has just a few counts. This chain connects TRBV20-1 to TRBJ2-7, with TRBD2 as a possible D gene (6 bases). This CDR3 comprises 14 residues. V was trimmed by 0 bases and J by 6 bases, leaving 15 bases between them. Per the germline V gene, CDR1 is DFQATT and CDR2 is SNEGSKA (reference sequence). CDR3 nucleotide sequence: TGCAGTGCTAGAGATACACCGGGAGTGAGCGAGCAGTACTTC. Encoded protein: CSARDTPGVSEQYF.

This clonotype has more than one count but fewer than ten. CDR3 in amino acids: CASTGTKSSYNEQFF. The CDR3 coding sequence is TGTGCCAGCACCGGGACTAAAAGCTCCTACAATGAGCAGTTCTTC. The J gene is TRBJ2-1, the V gene TRBV6-1; 7 positions match TRBD2. The J segment lost 0 bases and the V segment lost 7 bases, leaving 6 bases of the junction unmatched. There are 15 residues in the CDR3. Germline lookup yields CDR1 MNHNS and CDR2 SASEGT.

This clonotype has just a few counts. The CDR3 reads CASSLDPTDTQYF. CDR3 DNA: TGTGCCAGCAGCTTAGACCCCACAGATACGCAGTATTTT. The rearrangement joins TRBV11-3 to TRBJ2-3; D unresolved. V was trimmed by 0 bases and J by 2 bases, leaving 3 bases between them. The CDR3 is 13 amino acids. Germline CDR1 SGHNT, CDR2 YENEEA.

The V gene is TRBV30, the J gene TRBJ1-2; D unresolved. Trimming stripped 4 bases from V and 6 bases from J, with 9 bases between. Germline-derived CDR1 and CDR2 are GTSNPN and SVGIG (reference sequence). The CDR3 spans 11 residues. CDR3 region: CAWNGWDGYTF. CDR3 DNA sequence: TGTGCCTGGAACGGCTGGGATGGCTACACCTTC.

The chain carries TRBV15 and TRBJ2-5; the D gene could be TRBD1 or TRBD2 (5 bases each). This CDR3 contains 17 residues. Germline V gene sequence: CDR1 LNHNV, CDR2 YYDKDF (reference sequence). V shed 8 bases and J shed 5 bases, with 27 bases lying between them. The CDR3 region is CATLRGNTGPVSETQYF. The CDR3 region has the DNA TGTGCCACCCTTAGGGGCAACACGGGGCCTGTATCGGAGACCCAGTACTTC.

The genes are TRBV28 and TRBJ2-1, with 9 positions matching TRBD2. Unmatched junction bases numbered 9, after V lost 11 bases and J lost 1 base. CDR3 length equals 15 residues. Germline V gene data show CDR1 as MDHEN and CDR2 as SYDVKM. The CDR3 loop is CALGRAGGSYNEQFF. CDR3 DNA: TGTGCCCTCGGGAGGGCGGGAGGGTCCTACAATGAGCAGTTCTTC. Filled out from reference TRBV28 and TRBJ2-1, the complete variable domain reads DVKVTQSSRYLVKRTGEKVFLECVQDMDHENMFWYRQDPGLGLRLIYFSYDVKMKEKGDIPEGYSVSREKKERFSLILESASTNQTSMYLCALGRAGGSYNEQFFGPGTRLTVL.